A selection of T cell receptor beta chains follows, all from one sample in a study of T-cell reconstitution after alpha-beta-depleted transplantation in children. TCRdb re-called the PCR reads with MiXCR, one entry per CDR3 protein. The table records some 220,000 distinct CDR3 sequences, roughly 11% of them present only once. The specimen was PBMCs, collected before TCRalphabeta/CD19-depleted stem cell transplant. The receptors here all came from a child younger than two with acute myeloid leukemia, due to receive a stem cell transplant. Both conserved end residues are part of each CDR3. D genes are given only for firm matches. Where a row states a size, it is once, few, many or the class of an expanded clone; other rows omit it.

16,TRBJ2-3,.,TRBV28,many,TGTGCCAGCAGTTTAGCGGGACACCTAAGCACAGATACGCAGTATTTT,CASSLAGHLSTDTQYF
14,TRBJ2-5,TRBD1,TRBV20-1,many,TGCAGTGCAAATGGACAGGGATCTTGGGAGACCCAGTACTTC,CSANGQGSWETQYF
16,TRBJ2-7,TRBD2,TRBV18,.,TGTGCCAGCTCACCCGTACTGGACGGGGGGGGCAACGAGCAGTACTTC,CASSPVLDGGGNEQYF
16,TRBJ2-7,.,TRBV3-1,.,TGTGCCAGCAGCCAAGATCCCAAACGGGTTTCCTACGAGCAGTACTTC,CASSQDPKRVSYEQYF
15,TRBJ1-3,TRBD1,TRBV10-3,many,TGTGCCATCAGGAAGGGACAGGACTCTGGAAACACCATATATTTT,CAIRKGQDSGNTIYF
14,TRBJ2-7,.,TRBV20-1,.,TGCAGTGCTAGTAACGACTTGGGTACCTACGAGCAGTACTTC,CSASNDLGTYEQYF
15,TRBJ1-1,.,TRBV7-2,few,TGTGCCAGCAGATTTTCCGGGACATCGAACACTGAAGCTTTCTTT,CASRFSGTSNTEAFF
12,TRBJ1-2,.,TRBV12-3/TRBV12-4,many,TGTGCCAGCAGTCCTCAGAAAGTAGGCTACACCTTC,CASSPQKVGYTF
14,TRBJ1-2,TRBD1,TRBV6-2/TRBV6-3,many,TGTGCCAGCAGTCCTTTGACAGGGATTGATGGCTACACCTTC,CASSPLTGIDGYTF
15,TRBJ1-4,.,TRBV5-1,.,TGCGCCAGCAGCGCCTGGGCAGGGAGGGGTGAAAAACTGTTTTTT,CASSAWAGRGEKLFF
17,TRBJ2-3,TRBD1,TRBV6-1,many,TGTGCCAGCACCCAAACCCGGGACAGGGGGCACGAAGATACGCAGTATTTT,CASTQTRDRGHEDTQYF
16,TRBJ2-2,TRBD1,TRBV5-1,many,TGCGCCAGCAGCTCACGGACAGGGAGTAATACCGGGGAGCTGTTTTTT,CASSSRTGSNTGELFF
14,TRBJ1-1,TRBD1,TRBV5-5,.,TGTGCCAGCAGCCCCAGGGGGTGGGACACTGAAGCTTTCTTT,CASSPRGWDTEAFF
15,TRBJ2-7,.,TRBV28,few,TGTGCCAGCAGTTTGGTGGGAAGGGTTAGACACGAGCAGTACTTC,CASSLVGRVRHEQYF
17,TRBJ2-1,.,TRBV10-2,few,TGCGCCAGCAGTGAGTCGTACCCAAGGGCCGGGAACGGTGAGCAGTTCTTC,CASSESYPRAGNGEQFF
18,TRBJ2-3,TRBD2,TRBV18,many,TGTGCCAGCTCACCGCTAGCGGGAGGGCCCTCTAGCACAGATACGCAGTATTTT,CASSPLAGGPSSTDTQYF
13,TRBJ2-3,.,TRBV20-1,.,TGCAGTGCTGGGTACCTAGAGGGAGATACGCAGTATTTT,CSAGYLEGDTQYF